This record looks at one T cell receptor beta chain sequence and its context. The data originate from a study of CD8 T cells in Susac syndrome. Sequencing of TCR beta was performed on blood CD8+ and CD4+ T cells. Random-hexamer reverse transcription was applied to roughly 0.5 to 1 ug RNA. Across 54 Vbeta and 13 Jbeta, immunoSEQ multiplex PCR amplified TCR beta CDR3. TCRdb re-called the immunoSEQ multiplex PCR reads with MiXCR, one entry per CDR3 protein. The sample includes approximately 270,000 distinct CDR3 sequences, roughly 93% seen only once; the top ten take roughly 0.07%. V was clipped by 7 bases and J by 6 bases; unmatched bases: 15. Germline V CDR1 and CDR2: LGHNA, YNFKEQ. The CDR3 runs 17 residues.

The sequenced sample was CD4+ T cells from PBMCs. The chain is built from TRBV4-2 and TRBJ2-3; 11 bases are a match to TRBD2. This receptor was identified in a human donor with multiple sclerosis. CDR3 amino acids: CASTRVPGLAGPDTQYF. In DNA, the CDR3 is TGTGCCAGCACCCGAGTGCCCGGACTAGCGGGTCCGGATACGCAGTATTTT.